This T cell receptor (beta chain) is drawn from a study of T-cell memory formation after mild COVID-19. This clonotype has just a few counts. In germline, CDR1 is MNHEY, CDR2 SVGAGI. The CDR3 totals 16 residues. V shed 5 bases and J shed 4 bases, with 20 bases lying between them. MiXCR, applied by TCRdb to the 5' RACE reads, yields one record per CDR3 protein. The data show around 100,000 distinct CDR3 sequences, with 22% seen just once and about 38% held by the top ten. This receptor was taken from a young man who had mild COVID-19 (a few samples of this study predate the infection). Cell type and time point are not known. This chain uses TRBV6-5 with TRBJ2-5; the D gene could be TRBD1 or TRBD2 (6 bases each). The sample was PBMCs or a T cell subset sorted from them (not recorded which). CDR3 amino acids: CASSILPPGAGETQYF. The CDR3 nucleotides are TGTGCCAGCAGTATACTCCCCCCGGGGGCTGGAGAGACCCAGTACTTC.